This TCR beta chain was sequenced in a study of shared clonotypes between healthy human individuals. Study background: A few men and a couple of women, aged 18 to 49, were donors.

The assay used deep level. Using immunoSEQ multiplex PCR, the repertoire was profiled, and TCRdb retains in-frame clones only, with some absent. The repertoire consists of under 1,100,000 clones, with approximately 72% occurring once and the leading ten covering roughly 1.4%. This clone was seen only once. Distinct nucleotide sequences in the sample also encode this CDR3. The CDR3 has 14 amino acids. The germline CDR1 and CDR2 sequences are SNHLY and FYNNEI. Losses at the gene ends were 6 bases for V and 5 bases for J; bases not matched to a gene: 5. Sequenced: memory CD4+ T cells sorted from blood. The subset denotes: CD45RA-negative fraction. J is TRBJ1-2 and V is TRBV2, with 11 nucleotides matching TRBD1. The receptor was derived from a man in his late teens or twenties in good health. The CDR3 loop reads CASSGQGAGYGYTF. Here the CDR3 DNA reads TGTGCCAGCAGCGGACAGGGGGCCGGGTATGGCTACACCTTC.